This entry describes one TCR beta chain. The antigen remains unidentified. Unmatched junction bases numbered 7, after V lost 4 bases and J lost 2 bases. Germline V gives CDR1 MNHEY, CDR2 SVGAGI. CDR3 length: 15 amino acids. This sample was included in a study of T cell repertoires in cytomegalovirus infection. TCRdb reprocessed the reads with MiXCR, giving one entry per CDR3 protein. The sample contains around 540,000 distinct CDR3 sequences, 30% to 35% of which appear only once. The material was cultured PBMCs, obtained from culture after CMV antigen stimulation. This clonotype was obtained from a human donor in good health (CMV status not recorded). Some clones in this sample may be carry-over from other donors' samples. This chain uses TRBV6-5 with TRBJ2-5; 7 nucleotides align to TRBD1. DNA for the CDR3: TGTGCCAGCAGTTCCACGACAGGGAATCAAGAGACCCAGTACTTC. It translates to CASSSTTGNQETQYF.